What follows describes a single TCR beta chain. Trimming removed 0 bases from V and 5 bases from J; junction bases left unmatched: 2. The germline V gene encodes CDR1 MNHEY and CDR2 SMNVEV (reference sequence). The CDR3 totals 16 residues. The assay was immunoSEQ multiplex PCR, and TCRdb's table has in-frame clones only and misses some. In the table there are 110,000 or so clones, about 90% of which are singletons. These data belong to a study of T cells after somatic rescue of genetic block. V and J are TRBV27 and TRBJ2-5, with TRBD2 matching 14 bases. This clonotype was obtained from a woman under 30. The sequenced sample consisted of peripheral blood mononuclear cells (PBMCs). The CDR3 nucleotides read TGTGCCAGCAGTTTATCGGGGACTAGCGGGGGTGAGACCCAGTACTTC. Protein: CASSLSGTSGGETQYF.